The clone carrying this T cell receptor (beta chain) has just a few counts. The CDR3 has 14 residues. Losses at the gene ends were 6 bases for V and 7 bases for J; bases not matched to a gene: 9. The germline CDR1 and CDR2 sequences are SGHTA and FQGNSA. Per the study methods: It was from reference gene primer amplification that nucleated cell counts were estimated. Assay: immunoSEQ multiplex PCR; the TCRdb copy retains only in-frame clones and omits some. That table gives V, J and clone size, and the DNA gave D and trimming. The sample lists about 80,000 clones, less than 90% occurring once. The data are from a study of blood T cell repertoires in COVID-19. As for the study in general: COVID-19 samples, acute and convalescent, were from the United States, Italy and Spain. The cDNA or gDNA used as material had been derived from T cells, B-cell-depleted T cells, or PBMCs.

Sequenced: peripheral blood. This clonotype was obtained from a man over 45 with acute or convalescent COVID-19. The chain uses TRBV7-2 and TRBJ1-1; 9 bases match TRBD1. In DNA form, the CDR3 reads TGTGCCAGCAGACGGGACAGGGCCCTCGGTGAAGCTTTCTTT. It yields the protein CASRRDRALGEAFF.